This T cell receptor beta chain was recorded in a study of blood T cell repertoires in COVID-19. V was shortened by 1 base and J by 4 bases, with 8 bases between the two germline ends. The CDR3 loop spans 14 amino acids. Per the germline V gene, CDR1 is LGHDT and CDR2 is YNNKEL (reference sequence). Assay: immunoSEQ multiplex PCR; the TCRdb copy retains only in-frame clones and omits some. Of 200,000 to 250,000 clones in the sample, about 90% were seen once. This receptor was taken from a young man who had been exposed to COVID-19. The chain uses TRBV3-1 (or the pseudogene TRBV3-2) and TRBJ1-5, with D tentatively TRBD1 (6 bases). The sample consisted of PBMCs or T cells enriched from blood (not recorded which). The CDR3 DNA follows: TGTGCCAGCAGCCAAGTGGACAGTAATCAGCCCCAGCATTTT. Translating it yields CASSQVDSNQPQHF.